This TCR beta chain was recorded in a study of blood T cell repertoires in COVID-19. Under the authors' procedure: Amplification from reference gene primers served as the basis for estimated nucleated cell counts. Data came from immunoSEQ multiplex PCR; TCRdb stores just in-frame clones and leaves some out. V, J and clone size reflect that table, while D and trimming were determined from the DNA. Of some 180,000 clones listed, 80% were seen once; the top ten hold approximately 15%. Trimming pared 0 bases from V and 5 bases from J, leaving 8 bases between. Germline V gene lookup returns CDR1 MGHRA and CDR2 YSYEKL. The CDR3 is made up of 14 amino acids.

The material sequenced was PBMCs or T cells enriched from blood (not recorded which). The TCR was taken from a man aged 55 to 70 who had been exposed to COVID-19. V gene TRBV4-1 combines with J gene TRBJ1-5; possibly TRBD1 for D (5 bases). This chain's CDR3 is CASSQDQGDQPQHF. DNA for the CDR3: TGCGCCAGCAGCCAAGATCAGGGCGATCAGCCCCAGCATTTT.